One and the same sample provided the 30 T cell receptor beta chains below, sequenced in a study of CD4 T cells in relation to SARS-CoV-2 and coronaviruses. Unexposed donor CD4+ T cells date from about 2011-2019, before the COVID-19 pandemic. The cells were cultured for around ten days before CD4+ T cells were isolated. Libraries were prepared by immunoSEQ multiplex PCR; TCRdb keeps only in-frame clonotypes and omits some of them. The data contain around 15,000 clones, roughly three quarters of them singletons. No antigen is known for these receptors. Material for sequencing was CD4+ T cells from PBMCs, cultured in vitro. The receptors stem from a human donor in good health.

The chain recombines TRBV19 with TRBJ2-3; D is possibly TRBD2 (5 bases). V gave up 6 bases and J gave up 6 bases, with 10 bases separating them. Germline values: CDR1 LNHDA, CDR2 SQIVND (reference sequence). The CDR3 loop spans 12 amino acids. Here the CDR3 reads CASSLAADTQYF. The CDR3 nucleotides are TGTGCCAGTAGCCTAGCTGCCGATACGCAGTATTTT.

The chain uses TRBV27 and TRBJ2-7; 7 positions match TRBD2. CDR1 is MNHEY, CDR2 SMNVEV, per germline (reference sequence). This CDR3 is built from 16 residues. V lost 2 bases, J lost 0 bases, and 7 bases stayed unmatched. CDR3 loop: CASSLDASGNSYEQYF. The CDR3 region has the DNA TGTGCCAGCAGTTTAGATGCTAGCGGAAACTCCTACGAGCAGTACTTC.

This clone has a single count. CDR3 sequence reads: CASSGQNNSPLHF. The CDR3 DNA sequence: TGTGCCAGCAGTGGGCAGAATAATTCACCCCTCCACTTT. The chain has TRBV2 and TRBJ1-6; D not certain. V lost 4 bases to trimming and J lost 5 bases, with 6 bases between them. There are 13 residues in the CDR3. CDR1 and CDR2 (germline): SNHLY, FYNNEI.

This sequence joins TRBV20-1 and TRBJ2-5; D remains ambiguous. The germline CDR1 and CDR2 sequences are DFQATT and SNEGSKA (reference sequence). This CDR3 contains 11 residues. Trimming left V 5 bases short and J 1 base short, with 5 bases between. The CDR3 loop reads CSAWVQETQYF. In DNA form, the CDR3 reads TGCAGTGCTTGGGTCCAAGAGACCCAGTACTTC.

V and J are TRBV2 and TRBJ1-1; D perhaps matches TRBD1 (5 bases). The CDR3 runs 15 residues. Germline CDR1 is SNHLY and CDR2 is FYNNEI. V dropped 6 bases and J dropped 1 base, with 15 bases sitting between them. The CDR3 is CASRYDRSPNTEAFF. CDR3 DNA sequence: TGTGCCAGCAGATATGACAGATCCCCGAACACTGAAGCTTTCTTT.

The chain couples TRBV5-4 to TRBJ2-5; 7 nucleotides agree with TRBD1. CDR1 and CDR2 from the germline V gene are SGHNT and YYREEE (reference sequence). V shed 4 bases and J 2 bases; nucleotides not matched to a gene: 5. This CDR3 contains 14 residues. CDR3 nucleotide sequence: TGTGCCAGCAGCATGGGACAGTCGCAAGAGACCCAGTACTTC. This codes for CASSMGQSQETQYF.

The chain joins TRBV7-2 to TRBJ2-3; the D gene is possibly TRBD2 (6 bases). CDR3 length: 17 amino acids. V dropped 2 bases and J dropped 7 bases, with 22 bases sitting between them. The germline gives CDR1 SGHTA, CDR2 FQGNSA. CDR3 loop: CASSLLSGPSTGNTQYF. CDR3 bases: TGTGCCAGCAGCTTACTAAGCGGGCCGTCCACCGGAAATACGCAGTATTTT.

CDR3 protein: CASSSGTFTGELFF. In DNA, the CDR3 is TGTGCCAGTAGCTCGGGGACCTTCACCGGGGAGCTGTTTTTT. The chain employs TRBV19 and TRBJ2-2; D is tentatively TRBD1 or TRBD2 (5 bases each). This CDR3 comprises 14 residues. V was shortened by 6 bases and J by 4 bases, with 12 bases between the two germline ends. Germline CDR1 and CDR2: LNHDA and SQIVND (reference sequence).

J is TRBJ2-1 and V is TRBV5-6; 11 bases are a match to TRBD1. Germline V gene data show CDR1 as SGHDT and CDR2 as YYEEEE. The V segment lost 1 base and the J segment 7 bases; nucleotides outside the gene matches: 7. The length of the CDR3 is 16 residues. CDR3 bases: TGTGCCAGCAGCTTGAGTGGACAGGGGGCTCTGAATGAGCAGTTCTTC. Protein product: CASSLSGQGALNEQFF.

This sequence joins TRBV9 and TRBJ2-2; TRBD1 matches at 8 bases. The germline CDR1 and CDR2 sequences are SGDLS and YYNGEE. V lost 0 bases to trimming and J lost 8 bases; unmatched junction nucleotides: 6. This CDR3 contains 15 residues. The CDR3 reads CASSVVSGGKGELFF. The CDR3 nucleotides are TGTGCCAGCAGCGTAGTGTCAGGGGGCAAGGGGGAGCTGTTTTTT.

This rearrangement joins TRBV18 to TRBJ2-5; D is uncertain. V gave up 3 bases and J gave up 5 bases, with 7 bases separating them. Per the germline V gene, CDR1 is KGHSH and CDR2 is LQKENI. This CDR3 spans 12 amino acids. CDR3 in DNA: TGTGCCAGCTCACCGGCCGCCGAGACCCAGTACTTC. Translating it yields CASSPAAETQYF.

The V gene is TRBV4-2, the J gene TRBJ1-5, with TRBD1 matching 12 bases. CDR1 and CDR2 (germline): LGHNA, YNFKEQ. V shed 0 bases and J 4 bases; nucleotides not matched to a gene: 7. The CDR3 totals 18 residues. CDR3 protein: CASSQDGTGGGRNQPQHF. Here the CDR3 DNA reads TGTGCCAGCAGCCAAGACGGGACAGGGGGCGGGAGGAATCAGCCCCAGCATTTT.

This chain uses TRBV29-1 with TRBJ2-5; maybe TRBD1 (6 bases). CDR1 is SQVTM and CDR2 is ANQGSEA in the germline V gene. V was trimmed by 8 bases and J by 7 bases, leaving 20 bases between them. This CDR3 has 13 amino acids. In DNA, the CDR3 is TGCAGCTCAAACGGGGCAGGGGCAGGGACCCAGTACTTC. This translates into CSSNGAGAGTQYF.

The V call is TRBV11-2, the J call TRBJ2-5; 16 bases map to TRBD2. The CDR3 extends over 17 amino acids. CDR1 SGHAT and CDR2 FQNNGV come from the germline V gene. Trimming removed 5 bases from V and 5 bases from J; junction bases left unmatched: 8. CDR3 protein: CASSPGTSGRAGETQYF. The CDR3 DNA follows: TGTGCCAGCAGCCCCGGGACTAGCGGGAGGGCCGGGGAGACCCAGTACTTC.

The chain recombines TRBV28 with TRBJ1-4; D may be TRBD1 (6 bases). V was clipped by 7 bases and J by 8 bases, with 14 bases between them. The germline CDR1 and CDR2 sequences are MDHEN and SYDVKM. This CDR3 is 13 amino acids long. This CDR3 is CASNDRPEEKLFF. The DNA for the CDR3 is TGTGCCAGCAACGACAGGCCTGAGGAAAAACTGTTTTTT.

Here the CDR3 DNA reads TGCGCCAGCAGCCCTTTTAGCAGCCGTACCTACAATGAGCAGTTCTTC. This gives the protein CASSPFSSRTYNEQFF. The chain is built from TRBV4-3 and TRBJ2-1, with D unclear. V shed 4 bases and J shed 2 bases, with 15 bases lying between them. Germline CDR1 LGHNA, CDR2 YSLEER. The CDR3 spans 16 residues.

The CDR3 DNA reads TGTGCCAGCAGCTTTGGGACAGGGATGAACACTGAAGCTTTCTTT. The encoded protein is CASSFGTGMNTEAFF. The chain couples TRBV7-2 to TRBJ1-1; 9 bases are a match to TRBD1. Germline V gene lookup returns CDR1 SGHTA and CDR2 FQGNSA. V shed 3 bases, J shed 0 bases, and the junction held 2 bases outside the gene matches. This CDR3 spans 15 amino acids. Full variable domain (remainder filled in from reference TRBV7-2 and TRBJ1-1): GAGVSQSPSNKVTEKGKDVELRCDPISGHTALYWYRQSLGQGLEFLIYFQGNSAPDKSGLPSDRFSAERTGGSVSTLTIQRTQQEDSAVYLCASSFGTGMNTEAFFGQGTRLTVV.

The V gene is TRBV4-1, the J gene TRBJ1-1; 8 bases are shared with TRBD1. The CDR3 has 19 amino acids. The germline V gene encodes CDR1 MGHRA and CDR2 YSYEKL. The V and J ends lost 5 bases and 1 base, in that order; junction bases with no gene match: 18. In DNA, the CDR3 is TGCGCCAGCAGCGAAGGAGGAGGCAGGGGGCAAATAGGGAACACTGAAGCTTTCTTT. This encodes CASSEGGGRGQIGNTEAFF.

The chain carries TRBV28 and TRBJ1-3, with D perhaps matching TRBD1 (6 bases). The V gene's germline CDR1 is MDHEN and CDR2 SYDVKM. Trimming cost V 2 bases and J 4 bases, with 12 bases left between them. This CDR3 region has 15 residues. This CDR3 reads CASSLPRQGGNTIYF. The DNA of the CDR3 is TGTGCCAGCAGTTTACCCCGGCAGGGGGGAAACACCATATATTTT.

About this clone: An end of the junction differs from the germline gene, which may be a read error. V usage is TRBV7-2 and J usage is TRBJ1-2; D gene ambiguous. The CDR3 is made up of 13 amino acids. In germline, CDR1 is SGHTA, CDR2 FQGNSA. For the CDR3, the DNA is TGTGCCAGCAGCCTAGCAGGAAACTATGGCTACACCTTC. Translated: CASSLAGNYGYTF.

The chain couples TRBV2 to TRBJ1-1; D is possibly TRBD1 (5 bases). The CDR3 spans 15 residues. V lost 5 bases and J 5 bases, leaving 18 bases between the germline ends. Germline V gene sequence: CDR1 SNHLY, CDR2 FYNNEI. The CDR3 nucleotides are TGTGCCAGCAGTAGGGGAAACCCACGGTCGACTGAAGCTTTCTTT. Translated: CASSRGNPRSTEAFF.

V gene TRBV19 combines with J gene TRBJ2-6, with 8 bases identical to TRBD1. V lost 5 bases and J lost 2; bases outside the gene matches: 5. This CDR3 region has 16 residues. Looked up from germline, CDR1 is LNHDA and CDR2 is SQIVND (reference sequence). CDR3: CASSFLQGAGANVLTF. The CDR3 region has the DNA TGTGCCAGTAGTTTCTTACAGGGGGCTGGGGCCAACGTCCTGACTTTC.

V is TRBV6-6 and J is TRBJ1-2, with 8 bases fitting TRBD1. CDR3 size: 14 residues. V lost 6 bases and J lost 4; bases outside the gene matches: 7. Germline V gene data show CDR1 as MNHNY and CDR2 as SVGAGI (reference sequence). Here the CDR3 DNA reads TGTGCCAGCAGACGACCAACAGGGGGCTATGGCTACACCTTC. This translates into CASRRPTGGYGYTF.

V gene TRBV9 combines with J gene TRBJ2-1; 12 nucleotides align to TRBD2. The V and J ends lost 0 bases and 9 bases, in that order; junction bases with no gene match: 7. Germline CDR1 reads SGDLS; CDR2 reads YYNGEE. The CDR3 loop spans 16 amino acids. The CDR3 bases are TGTGCCAGCAGCGTAGCGGCTAGCGGGGGGGTGGGTGAGCAGTTCTTC. As protein: CASSVAASGGVGEQFF.

The chain carries TRBV7-2 and TRBJ1-2, with a possible D match to TRBD1 (6 bases). The germline gives CDR1 SGHTA, CDR2 FQGNSA. The CDR3 contains 15 residues. The V gene lost 1 base and the J gene lost 1 base, with 10 bases spanning the gap. CDR3 sequence reads: CASSLERGGNYGYTF. CDR3 nucleotides: TGTGCCAGCAGCTTAGAAAGGGGGGGTAACTATGGCTACACCTTC.

The CDR3 here is CASSPLSGGIYNEQFF. The CDR3, as DNA: TGTGCCAGCTCACCACTTAGCGGGGGGATTTACAATGAGCAGTTCTTC. V usage is TRBV18 and J usage is TRBJ2-1; 10 bases agree with TRBD2. J was trimmed by 4 bases and V by 1 base; bases with no gene match: 4. This CDR3 is 16 amino acids long. Germline loops: CDR1 KGHSH, CDR2 LQKENI.

The genes are TRBV19 and TRBJ1-2; a possible D gene is TRBD1 (5 bases). The germline V gene has CDR1 LNHDA and CDR2 SQIVND (reference sequence). V gave up 0 bases and J gave up 3 bases, with 8 bases separating them. This CDR3 comprises 14 residues. CDR3 region: CASSIDRDYYGYTF. The CDR3 nucleotides are TGTGCCAGTAGTATAGACAGGGACTACTATGGCTACACCTTC.

V usage is TRBV2 and J usage is TRBJ2-3, with D uncertain. The germline CDR1 and CDR2 sequences are SNHLY and FYNNEI. V was trimmed by 3 bases and J by 6 bases, leaving 13 bases between them. This CDR3 contains 14 residues. In DNA form, the CDR3 reads TGTGCCAGCAGTGACAGGTCGGGTACGGATACGCAGTATTTT. As protein: CASSDRSGTDTQYF.

The CDR3 protein is CASSLGFNSYTF. The CDR3 nucleotides are TGTGCCAGCAGCTTAGGCTTCAACTCCTACACCTTC. J is TRBJ1-2 and V is TRBV11-2; D remains unclear. CDR1 is SGHAT, CDR2 FQNNGV, per germline. V dropped 1 base and J dropped 10 bases, with 10 bases sitting between them. The CDR3 is made up of 12 amino acids.

The rearrangement links TRBV4-2 to TRBJ1-2, with D hard to call. Trimming took off 0 bases at V and 4 bases at J, with 18 bases between the two ends. The germline V gene encodes CDR1 LGHNA and CDR2 YNFKEQ. This CDR3 region has 17 residues. In nucleotides, the CDR3 is TGTGCCAGCAGCCAAGATGCCGGGAGGCGGGATTTCTATGGCTACACCTTC. Protein sequence: CASSQDAGRRDFYGYTF.